This TCR beta chain was sequenced during a study of CD8+CD57+ T cells in acquired aplastic anemia. Turning to the study itself: Mean yield of DNA from sorted CD4+ and CD8+ cells was approximately 3 ug.

Genomic DNA, the template, was used for profiling of the TCR beta VDJ and CDR3. TCRdb processed the reads anew with MiXCR; each CDR3 protein has one entry. The sample yields 100,000 to 120,000 distinct CDR3 sequences, around 53% seen once. This clonotype has only one observation. Germline assignment: CDR1 DFQATT and CDR2 SNEGSKA (reference sequence). Trimming stripped 3 bases from V and 5 bases from J, with 17 bases between. This CDR3 region has 14 residues. This clonotype was obtained from a human donor in good health, serving as a control. The sequencing input was sorted CD4+, CD8+, or CD8+CD57+ T cells (not recorded which) from PBMCs. The chain employs TRBV20-1 and TRBJ2-7; D is possibly TRBD1 (5 bases). The chain's CDR3 is CSASLGRARDEQYF. CDR3 DNA: TGCAGTGCTAGTCTCGGCAGGGCCAGGGACGAGCAGTACTTC.